The rows below give T cell receptor beta chains drawn from one sample of a study of blood T cell repertoires in COVID-19. Here immunoSEQ multiplex PCR was the method, and the copy in TCRdb shows in-frame clones only, minus some. The sample holds fewer than 350,000 clones, approximately 90% seen once. The sequencing input was PBMCs or T cells enriched from blood (not recorded which). These receptors were collected from a woman aged 25-40 years with acute COVID-19. Both conserved end residues are part of each CDR3. A D gene is named only where the DNA matches it firmly. The size field is filled for only some rows; it gives once, few, many or a size class.

d_gene	v_gene	j_gene	abundance	CDR3aa	CDR3nt
.	TRBV7-8	TRBJ2-2	.	CASSLAMAGAGELFF	TGTGCCAGCAGCTTAGCGATGGCCGGGGCCGGGGAGCTGTTTTTT
TRBD2	TRBV19	TRBJ2-1	.	CASSGLAGVNEQFF	TGTGCCAGTAGTGGACTAGCGGGAGTTAATGAGCAGTTCTTC
TRBD2	TRBV18	TRBJ2-7	.	CASSPPLGKREAAYEQYF	TGTGCCAGCTCACCACCGCTTGGGAAGCGGGAGGCCGCGTACGAGCAGTACTTC
TRBD1	TRBV5-1	TRBJ1-2	.	CASSVGTGGPYGYTF	TGCGCCAGCAGCGTTGGGACAGGGGGCCCCTATGGCTACACCTTC
TRBD2	TRBV28	TRBJ2-3	.	CASSLPASGTSGRLDTDTQYF	TGTGCCAGCAGTTTACCTGCCTCCGGGACTAGCGGGAGATTGGACACAGATACGCAGTATTTT
TRBD2	TRBV4-1	TRBJ2-7	.	CASSQEWTSGAYEQYF	TGCGCCAGCAGCCAAGAATGGACTAGCGGAGCCTACGAGCAGTACTTC
TRBD1	TRBV5-5	TRBJ2-3	.	CASSKDRPADTQYF	TGTGCCAGCAGCAAGGACAGGCCTGCAGATACGCAGTATTTT
TRBD2	TRBV28	TRBJ2-1	once	CASSSVGGRARNEQFF	TGTGCCAGCAGTTCAGTGGGTGGGAGGGCCCGCAATGAGCAGTTCTTC
TRBD1	TRBV19	TRBJ1-1	.	CASSMHRGPMNTEAFF	TGTGCCAGTAGTATGCATAGGGGGCCGATGAACACTGAAGCTTTCTTT
.	TRBV11-2	TRBJ2-3	.	CASSPRGSSLDTQYF	TGTGCCAGCAGCCCTCGAGGCAGCTCCTTGGATACGCAGTATTTT
.	TRBV3-1/TRBV3-2	TRBJ1-2	.	CASSQETTDALKYGYTF	TGTGCCAGCAGCCAAGAGACGACTGACGCTTTAAAATATGGCTACACCTTC
.	TRBV30	TRBJ2-5	.	CAWSGGPSGTQYF	TGTGCCTGGAGTGGTGGCCCCAGCGGGACCCAGTACTTC
TRBD2	TRBV7-2	TRBJ2-7	.	CASSSWTSGLSYEQYF	TGTGCCAGCAGCTCTTGGACTAGCGGGCTCTCCTACGAGCAGTACTTC
TRBD1	TRBV9	TRBJ1-2	.	CASSVVAGTGYGYTF	TGTGCCAGCAGCGTAGTCGCAGGGACAGGTTATGGCTACACCTTC
.	TRBV10-3	TRBJ1-1	.	CAISYTNTEAFF	TGTGCCATCAGCTATACGAACACTGAAGCTTTCTTT
TRBD2	TRBV27	TRBJ2-3	.	CASSLWGGKTDTQYF	TGTGCCAGCAGTTTATGGGGGGGGAAGACAGATACGCAGTATTTT
.	TRBV10-2	TRBJ1-6	.	CASMSGEMASPLHF	TGCGCCAGCATGTCAGGGGAGATGGCTTCACCCCTCCACTTT
.	TRBV7-3	TRBJ2-2	few	CASSLTPWGQGTGELFF	TGTGCCAGCAGCTTAACACCCTGGGGGCAGGGCACCGGGGAGCTGTTTTTT
.	TRBV7-9	TRBJ1-1	.	CASTPGTEAFF	TGTGCCAGCACCCCGGGAACTGAAGCTTTCTTT
.	TRBV7-8	TRBJ2-5	few	CASSLTQVQETQYF	TGTGCCAGCAGCTTGACCCAGGTTCAAGAGACCCAGTACTTC
.	TRBV2	TRBJ2-5	.	CASEDSVEETQYF	TGTGCCAGCGAAGATAGCGTCGAAGAGACCCAGTACTTC
TRBD1	TRBV19	TRBJ1-4	.	CASSPTGFDEKLFF	TGTGCCAGTAGTCCGACAGGGTTTGATGAAAAACTGTTTTTT
TRBD1	TRBV11-2	TRBJ2-7	.	CASSSSDRVVGGQYF	TGTGCCAGCAGCTCCTCTGACAGGGTCGTAGGGGGGCAGTACTTC
.	TRBV14	TRBJ1-2	.	CASSPSSGYGYTF	TGTGCCAGCAGCCCGAGTTCTGGCTATGGCTACACCTTC
.	TRBV11-1	TRBJ1-2	.	CASSTRNYGYTF	TGTGCCAGCAGTACGCGCAACTATGGCTACACCTTC
.	TRBV19	TRBJ1-5	.	CASSINHGQPQHF	TGTGCCAGTAGTATCAACCACGGTCAGCCCCAGCATTTT
.	TRBV5-4	TRBJ2-3	.	CASSLGPGAPGADTQYF	TGTGCCAGCAGCTTGGGTCCGGGAGCTCCGGGCGCAGATACGCAGTATTTT
.	TRBV27	TRBJ2-2	.	CASRVLGNTGELFF	TGTGCCAGCAGGGTTCTAGGGAACACCGGGGAGCTGTTTTTT
TRBD1	TRBV5-4	TRBJ2-5	.	CASSPVGTGEETQYF	TGTGCCAGCAGCCCGGTTGGGACAGGGGAAGAGACCCAGTACTTC
.	TRBV11-2	TRBJ1-1	.	CASSLGRGLVTEAFF	TGTGCCAGCAGCTTAGGTCGCGGTCTTGTCACTGAAGCTTTCTTT
TRBD2	TRBV3-1/TRBV3-2	TRBJ2-4	.	CASSQVGGTTAKNIQYF	TGTGCCAGCAGCCAAGTTGGAGGGACTACAGCCAAAAACATTCAGTACTTC
.	TRBV11-3	TRBJ2-1	.	CASSRDTGNNEQFF	TGTGCCAGCAGCAGAGACACAGGGAACAATGAGCAGTTCTTC
.	TRBV27	TRBJ1-6	.	CASTPSITGSYNSPLHF	TGTGCCAGCACCCCGTCAATAACAGGGTCCTATAATTCACCCCTCCACTTT
.	TRBV11-2	TRBJ1-6	.	CASSLGLQGNSPLHF	TGTGCCAGCAGCTTAGGTCTACAGGGAAACTCACCCCTCCACTTT
.	TRBV5-6	TRBJ2-7	few	CASSLRDEQYF	TGTGCCAGCAGCTTGCGAGACGAGCAGTACTTC
TRBD1	TRBV29-1	TRBJ2-1	.	CSVNRGLYNEQFF	TGCAGCGTTAACAGGGGGCTCTACAATGAGCAGTTCTTC
TRBD2	TRBV4-3	TRBJ2-7	.	CASSHQKGGLGLATYEQYF	TGCGCCAGCAGCCACCAAAAAGGGGGTTTGGGACTAGCTACCTACGAGCAGTACTTC
TRBD2	TRBV4-2	TRBJ2-2	.	CASSQETSGNTGELFF	TGTGCCAGCAGCCAAGAGACTAGCGGCAACACCGGGGAGCTGTTTTTT
TRBD1	TRBV5-1	TRBJ2-3	once	CASSATGVGTDTQYF	TGCGCCAGCAGCGCTACAGGGGTGGGCACAGATACGCAGTATTTT
.	TRBV7-6	TRBJ1-1	.	CASSPRGTEAFF	TGTGCCAGCAGCCCCAGGGGTACTGAAGCTTTCTTT
TRBD1	TRBV6-5	TRBJ1-2	.	CASSYLGQIYNYGYTF	TGTGCCAGCAGTTACTTGGGACAGATATATAACTATGGCTACACCTTC
TRBD1	TRBV6-6	TRBJ1-5	few	CASREDRANQPQHF	TGTGCCAGCAGAGAGGACAGGGCAAATCAGCCCCAGCATTTT
.	TRBV28	TRBJ1-3	.	CASSLSSGAGNTIYF	TGTGCCAGCAGTTTATCGTCAGGGGCTGGAAACACCATATATTTT
TRBD1	TRBV10-3	TRBJ1-6	.	CAISKDRVEGSPLHF	TGTGCCATCAGTAAGGACAGGGTCGAAGGGTCACCCCTCCACTTT
.	TRBV28	TRBJ2-1	.	CASSLGLSQVSYNEQFF	TGTGCCAGCAGTTTAGGGCTTTCACAGGTTAGCTACAATGAGCAGTTCTTC
TRBD2	TRBV9	TRBJ2-7	.	CASSPGGGGYEQYF	TGTGCCAGCAGCCCGGGGGGAGGAGGCTACGAGCAGTACTTC
.	TRBV5-6	TRBJ1-3	.	CASSLSPGNTIYF	TGTGCCAGCAGCTTGTCTCCTGGAAACACCATATATTTT
TRBD1	TRBV5-1	TRBJ1-4	.	CASSSDRAQTNEKLFF	TGCGCCAGCAGCTCCGACAGGGCCCAAACTAATGAAAAACTGTTTTTT
.	TRBV5-4	TRBJ1-3	.	CASSFPTGSSGNTIYF	TGTGCCAGCAGCTTTCCCACAGGGAGCTCTGGAAACACCATATATTTT
.	TRBV25-1	TRBJ1-4	.	CASSGATNEKLFF	TGTGCCAGTTCAGGTGCAACTAATGAAAAACTGTTTTTT
TRBD2	TRBV10-3	TRBJ2-1	few	CAISPSGGPSYNEQFF	TGTGCCATCAGCCCTAGCGGGGGGCCTTCCTACAATGAGCAGTTCTTC
TRBD1	TRBV5-5	TRBJ1-1	once	CASSYGQGFMNTEAFF	TGTGCCAGCAGCTACGGACAGGGGTTTATGAACACTGAAGCTTTCTTT
TRBD1	TRBV5-1	TRBJ2-7	.	CASSPDINRGYEQYF	TGCGCCAGCAGCCCAGATATAAACAGGGGCTACGAGCAGTACTTC
.	TRBV30	TRBJ2-1	.	CAWSPYYNEQFF	TGTGCCTGGTCCCCCTATTACAATGAGCAGTTCTTC
TRBD2	TRBV27	TRBJ2-7	.	CASSPGTSGSYEQYF	TGTGCCAGCAGTCCCGGGACTAGCGGGAGTTACGAGCAGTACTTC
.	TRBV18	TRBJ2-2	.	CASSQGSYNTGELFF	TGTGCCAGCTCACAAGGGAGCTATAACACCGGGGAGCTGTTTTTT
.	TRBV7-9	TRBJ2-1	.	CASGGTGSYNEQFF	TGTGCCAGCGGAGGGACGGGCTCCTACAATGAGCAGTTCTTC